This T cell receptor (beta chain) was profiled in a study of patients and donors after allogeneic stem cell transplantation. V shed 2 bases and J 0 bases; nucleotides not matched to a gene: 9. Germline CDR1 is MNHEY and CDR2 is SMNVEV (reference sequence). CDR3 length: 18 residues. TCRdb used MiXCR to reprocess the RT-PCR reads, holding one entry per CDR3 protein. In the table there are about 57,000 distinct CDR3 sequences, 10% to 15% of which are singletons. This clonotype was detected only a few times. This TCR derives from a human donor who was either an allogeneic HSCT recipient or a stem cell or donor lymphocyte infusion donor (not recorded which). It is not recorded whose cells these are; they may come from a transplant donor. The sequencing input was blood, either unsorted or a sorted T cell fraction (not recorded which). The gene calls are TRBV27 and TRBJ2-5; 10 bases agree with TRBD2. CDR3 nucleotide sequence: TGTGCCAGCAGTTTACAGCGGGAGGGCCAACTGTACCAAGAGACCCAGTACTTC. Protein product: CASSLQREGQLYQETQYF.